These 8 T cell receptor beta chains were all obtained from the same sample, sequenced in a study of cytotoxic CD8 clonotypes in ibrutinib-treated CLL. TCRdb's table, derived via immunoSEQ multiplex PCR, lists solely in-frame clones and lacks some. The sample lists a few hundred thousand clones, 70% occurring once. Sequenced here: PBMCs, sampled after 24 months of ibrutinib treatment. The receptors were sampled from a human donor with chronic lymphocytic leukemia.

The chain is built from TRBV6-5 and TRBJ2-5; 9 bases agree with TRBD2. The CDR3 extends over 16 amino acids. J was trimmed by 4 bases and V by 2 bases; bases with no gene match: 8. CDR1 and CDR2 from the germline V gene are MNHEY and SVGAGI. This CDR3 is CASSYGVAGEGETQYF. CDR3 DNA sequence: TGTGCCAGCAGTTACGGGGTAGCGGGAGAGGGAGAGACCCAGTACTTC.

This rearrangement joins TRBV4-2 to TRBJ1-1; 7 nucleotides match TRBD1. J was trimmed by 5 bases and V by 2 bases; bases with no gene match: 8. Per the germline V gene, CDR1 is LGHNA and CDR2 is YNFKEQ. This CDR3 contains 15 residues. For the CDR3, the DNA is TGTGCCAGCAGCCAACCGGAGGGGGCGCGGACTGAAGCTTTCTTT. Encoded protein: CASSQPEGARTEAFF.

This CDR3 reads CASSGENEQFF. CDR3 DNA: TGTGCCAGTAGTGGGGAAAATGAGCAGTTCTTC. The chain links TRBV19 to TRBJ2-1, with D unresolved. This CDR3 has 11 residues. Trimming removed 5 bases from V and 7 bases from J, with 6 bases in between. Germline V CDR1 and CDR2: LNHDA, SQIVND (reference sequence).

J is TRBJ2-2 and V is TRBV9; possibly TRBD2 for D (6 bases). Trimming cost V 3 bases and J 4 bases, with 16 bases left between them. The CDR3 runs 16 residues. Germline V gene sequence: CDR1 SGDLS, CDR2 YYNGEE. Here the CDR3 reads CASSARLGGPTGELFF. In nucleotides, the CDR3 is TGTGCCAGCAGCGCGCGTCTTGGAGGGCCCACCGGGGAGCTGTTTTTT.

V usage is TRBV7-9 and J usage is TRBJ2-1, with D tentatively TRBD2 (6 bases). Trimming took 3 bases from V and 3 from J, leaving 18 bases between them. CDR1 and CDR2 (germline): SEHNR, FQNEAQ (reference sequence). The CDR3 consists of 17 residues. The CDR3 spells CASSFTGTKTSYNEQFF. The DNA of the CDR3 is TGTGCCAGCAGCTTCACAGGTACCAAGACTAGCTACAATGAGCAGTTCTTC. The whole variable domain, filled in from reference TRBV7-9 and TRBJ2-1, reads DTGVSQNPRHKITKRGQNVTFRCDPISEHNRLYWYRQTLGQGPEFLTYFQNEAQLEKSRLLSDRFSAERPKGSFSTLEIQRTEQGDSAMYLCASSFTGTKTSYNEQFFGPGTRLTVL.

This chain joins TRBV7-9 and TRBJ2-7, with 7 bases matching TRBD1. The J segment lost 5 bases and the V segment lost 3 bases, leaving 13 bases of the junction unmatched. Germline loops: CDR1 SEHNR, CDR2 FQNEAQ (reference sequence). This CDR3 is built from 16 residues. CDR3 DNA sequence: TGTGCCAGCAGCTTCCGGTCGGGACAGACTTTCCACGAGCAGTACTTC. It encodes CASSFRSGQTFHEQYF.

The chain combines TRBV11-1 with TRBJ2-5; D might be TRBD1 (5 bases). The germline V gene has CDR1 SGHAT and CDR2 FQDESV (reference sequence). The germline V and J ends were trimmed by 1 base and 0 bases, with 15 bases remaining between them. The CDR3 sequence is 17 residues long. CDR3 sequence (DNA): TGTGCCAGCAGCTTAGGAAGCAGGGTCGAGTACCAAGAGACCCAGTACTTC. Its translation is CASSLGSRVEYQETQYF.

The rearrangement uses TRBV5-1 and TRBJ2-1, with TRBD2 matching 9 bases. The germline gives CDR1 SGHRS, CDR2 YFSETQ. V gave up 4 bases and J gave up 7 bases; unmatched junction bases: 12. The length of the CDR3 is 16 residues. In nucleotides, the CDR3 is TGCGCCAGCAGCCAGGTCAGGATAGCGGGAGAGAATGAGCAGTTCTTC. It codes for CASSQVRIAGENEQFF.